This T cell receptor beta chain was obtained from a study of pediatric ulcerative colitis. The study, taken as a whole, reports: A couple of rectal clonotypes were found only in ulcerative colitis patients, all of them. Acute severe colitis showed lower rectal diversity from clonal expansions. Total lymphocyte DNA, not sorted subsets, was the template.

As to this clone: Its antigen is currently unknown.

Germline CDR1 MNHEY, CDR2 SVGAGI. V was clipped by 5 bases and J by 4 bases; unmatched bases: 9. This CDR3 has 15 residues. Up to 500,000 reads were sequenced per sample. Data came from immunoSEQ multiplex PCR; TCRdb stores just in-frame clones and leaves some out. Of roughly 70,000 clones in the sample, approximately 87% were seen once. The chain carries TRBV6-5 and TRBJ1-1, with TRBD1 matching 8 bases. The TCR originated in a boy under 18 with severe ulcerative colitis. Input material: blood. CDR3 DNA sequence: TGTGCCAGCAGTATACAGGGGGGGAGCCGCACTGAAGCTTTCTTT. Its translation: CASSIQGGSRTEAFF.